Presented here are 21 T cell receptor beta chains from one specimen sequenced in a study of Graves' ophthalmopathy and Graves' hyperthyroidism. CDR3 regions of TCR beta were amplified from RNA transcripts. After a first-round RT-PCR with HTBI primers, a second-round multiplex PCR was run. TCRdb re-derived calls from the multiplex PCR reads in MiXCR, one entry per CDR3 protein. Of 240,000 or so distinct CDR3 sequences in the sample, about 46% are singletons; the top ten hold around half. Sequenced: peripheral blood. The receptors were sampled from an adult man with Graves' ophthalmopathy.

The chain links TRBV25-1 to TRBJ2-2; D remains unclear. The CDR3 runs 15 residues. Germline V lookup: CDR1 MGHDK, CDR2 SYGVNS. Trimming cost V 0 bases and J 6 bases, with 11 bases left between them. The CDR3, as DNA: TGTGCCAGCAGTGAATATGCGTGGTCCCCCGGGGAGCTGTTTTTT. It translates to CASSEYAWSPGELFF.

This chain connects TRBV5-5 to TRBJ1-3; D is unclear. The CDR3 consists of 13 residues. The germline CDR1 and CDR2 sequences are SGHKS and YYEKEE (reference sequence). Trimming took 0 bases from V and 7 from J, leaving 8 bases between them. The CDR3 loop reads CASSLARGNTIYF. In DNA, the CDR3 is TGTGCCAGCAGCTTGGCTAGAGGTAACACCATATATTTT.

This clonotype was counted only a few times. The genes are TRBV9 and TRBJ1-1; 8 nucleotides agree with TRBD1. Germline CDR1 reads SGDLS; CDR2 reads YYNGEE. The J segment lost 1 base and the V segment lost 3 bases, leaving 2 bases of the junction unmatched. The CDR3 consists of 14 residues. The CDR3 sequence is CASSGGQENTEAFF. The CDR3 DNA reads as TGTGCCAGCAGCGGGGGACAGGAGAACACTGAAGCTTTCTTT.

V gene TRBV19 combines with J gene TRBJ1-6, with 7 bases that match TRBD1. Germline CDR1 and CDR2: LNHDA and SQIVND (reference sequence). V dropped 5 bases and J dropped 9; count of bases not matched to a gene: 7. The CDR3 covers 14 residues. CDR3 DNA sequence: TGTGCCAGTAGTCCGGGACAGTCGGTTTCACCCCTCCACTTT. Its translation: CASSPGQSVSPLHF.

This clonotype appeared many times. The CDR3 bases are TGTGCCAGCAGCCAGGGCGGGGAGCTGTTTTTT. Its protein product is CASSQGGELFF. The genes are TRBV7-9 and TRBJ2-2; the D gene is possibly TRBD1 (5 bases). The CDR3 has 11 amino acids. The V gene's germline CDR1 is SEHNR and CDR2 FQNEAQ (reference sequence). V gave up 5 bases and J gave up 7 bases, with 5 bases separating them.

This clonotype was found a few times. V usage is TRBV20-1 and J usage is TRBJ2-7, with TRBD2 matching 14 bases. The V segment lost 3 bases and the J segment 7 bases; nucleotides outside the gene matches: 5. The germline V gene has CDR1 DFQATT and CDR2 SNEGSKA (reference sequence). The CDR3 is made up of 14 amino acids. This CDR3 is CSASRLAGGREQYF. The CDR3 nucleotides read TGCAGTGCTAGCCGACTAGCGGGAGGGAGGGAGCAGTACTTC.

Comments on this clonotype: Since a much larger clone is just one base distant, this may be a read error. The chain has TRBV2 and TRBJ2-5; 9 bases fit TRBD2. Germline V CDR1 and CDR2: SNHLY, FYNNEI. The CDR3 consists of 16 residues. Losses at the gene ends were 7 bases for V and 9 bases for J; bases not matched to a gene: 18. CDR3 residues: CASTAPPGLAEEAQYF. DNA of the CDR3: TGTGCCAGCACCGCCCCGCCGGGACTAGCCGAGGAGGCCCAGTACTTC.

The gene calls are TRBV7-2 and TRBJ2-7, with 9 bases fitting TRBD2. From germline, CDR1 is SGHTA and CDR2 FQGNSA. The CDR3 is 15 residues long. The V gene end was trimmed by 4 bases and the J gene end by 4 bases; junction bases not matched to a gene: 8. CDR3 amino acids: CASSYPGLAIYEQYF. For the CDR3, the DNA is TGTGCCAGCAGCTATCCAGGACTAGCGATTTACGAGCAGTACTTC. The full variable domain, its missing parts supplied by reference TRBV7-2 and TRBJ2-7, is GAGVSQSPSNKVTEKGKDVELRCDPISGHTALYWYRQSLGQGLEFLIYFQGNSAPDKSGLPSDRFSAERTGGSVSTLTIQRTQQEDSAVYLCASSYPGLAIYEQYFGPGTRLTVT.

The chain has TRBV5-5 and TRBJ2-7; 9 bases map to TRBD2. CDR1 SGHKS and CDR2 YYEKEE come from the germline V gene (reference sequence). V shed 0 bases and J 6 bases; nucleotides not matched to a gene: 7. The CDR3 is 15 residues long. CDR3 nucleotides: TGTGCCAGCAGCTTGGTCCTAGCGGGGACGCGCGAGCAGTACTTC. Translation gives CASSLVLAGTREQYF.

This chain uses TRBV29-1 with TRBJ2-2; TRBD2 matches 7 bases. Germline loops: CDR1 SQVTM, CDR2 ANQGSEA. This CDR3 has 13 amino acids. V lost 7 bases and J lost 2; bases outside the gene matches: 4. The CDR3 is CSGKRDNTGELFF. The CDR3 coding sequence is TGCAGCGGAAAGCGGGACAACACCGGGGAGCTGTTTTTT.

This clonotype was seen only a few times. This rearrangement joins TRBV10-3 to TRBJ2-5; D perhaps matches TRBD2 (6 bases). The germline V gene encodes CDR1 ENHRY and CDR2 SYGVKD. The CDR3 totals 15 residues. The V end lost 7 bases, the J end lost 5 bases, and 20 bases lay between the germline ends. This chain's CDR3 is CAITSGGASGETQYF. The CDR3 nucleotides read TGTGCCATCACCAGCGGCGGGGCCTCCGGTGAGACCCAGTACTTC.

This clonotype has just a few counts. The chain combines TRBV7-9 with TRBJ2-5; D is unclear. The V end was cut by 0 bases, the J end by 5 bases, with 7 bases between. CDR3 length: 13 residues. Germline loops: CDR1 SEHNR, CDR2 FQNEAQ (reference sequence). This chain's CDR3 is CASSLADRETQYF. CDR3 DNA: TGTGCCAGCAGCTTAGCGGATCGGGAGACCCAGTACTTC.

This chain links TRBV11-2 with TRBJ1-2, with TRBD1 matching 9 bases. The CDR3 loop spans 14 amino acids. Looked up from germline, CDR1 is SGHAT and CDR2 is FQNNGV. J was trimmed by 6 bases and V by 5 bases; bases with no gene match: 7. The CDR3 loop reads CASSPSGQGDGYTF. CDR3 coding DNA: TGTGCCAGCAGCCCCTCGGGACAGGGAGATGGCTACACCTTC.

This clonotype came up many times. The gene calls are TRBV10-3 and TRBJ2-2, with 7 bases that match TRBD1. The germline CDR1 and CDR2 sequences are ENHRY and SYGVKD. CDR3 length equals 15 residues. Unmatched junction bases numbered 6, after V lost 4 bases and J lost 4 bases. Written as DNA, the CDR3 is TGTGCCATCAGTGGAAAGGGGGCGCCCACCGGGGAGCTGTTTTTT. Amino acid sequence: CAISGKGAPTGELFF.

This clonotype was picked up a small number of times. The rearrangement uses TRBV19 and TRBJ2-2; D gene unclear. CDR3 length: 12 residues. CDR1 and CDR2 (germline): LNHDA, SQIVND (reference sequence). V dropped 8 bases and J dropped 6 bases, with 10 bases sitting between them. The CDR3 DNA sequence: TGTGCCAGTTGCGCCGGCCCCGGGGAGCTGTTTTTT. It translates to CASCAGPGELFF.

Here the CDR3 DNA reads TGTGCCAGCATCGTCTACACGGGACAGGGGCCCCCGGACGAGCAGTACTTC. Amino acid sequence: CASIVYTGQGPPDEQYF. V and J are TRBV7-2 and TRBJ2-7; TRBD1 agrees at 10 bases. J lost 5 bases, V lost 7 bases, and 17 bases had no gene match. Germline CDR1 is SGHTA and CDR2 is FQGNSA. The CDR3 is 17 residues long.

This sequence joins TRBV29-1 and TRBJ1-1; TRBD1 might be the D (5 bases). The CDR3 totals 13 residues. V was pared by 4 bases and J by 0 bases, with 9 bases between. CDR1 and CDR2 (germline): SQVTM, ANQGSEA. The CDR3 DNA reads TGCAGCGTTGGAGCGGACATGAACACTGAAGCTTTCTTT. This translates into CSVGADMNTEAFF.

This rearrangement joins TRBV28 to TRBJ1-4; D unresolved. The CDR3 consists of 11 residues. V lost 4 bases and J lost 4, with 1 base in between. Per germline, CDR1 MDHEN and CDR2 SYDVKM. The CDR3 sequence is CASSYNEKLFF. CDR3 in DNA: TGTGCCAGCAGTTATAATGAAAAACTGTTTTTT.

This clonotype was recorded a few times. V and J are TRBV9 and TRBJ1-6; D uncertain. CDR1 and CDR2 from the germline V gene are SGDLS and YYNGEE. V was shortened by 4 bases and J by 15 bases, with 14 bases between the two germline ends. The CDR3 spans 12 residues. The CDR3 bases are TGTGCCAGCAGCCAAGATATGAGTCGCCTCCACTTT. The encoded protein is CASSQDMSRLHF.

This clonotype was found a few times. The chain combines TRBV9 with TRBJ1-1, with TRBD1 matching over 7 bases. Trimming at V came to 5 bases and at J to 8 bases, leaving 15 bases not matched to a gene. The germline CDR1 and CDR2 sequences are SGDLS and YYNGEE. The CDR3 contains 15 residues. The CDR3 DNA reads as TGTGCCAGCAGTCGTACCCCCGGGACAGATAACGAAGCTTTCTTT. This sequence encodes CASSRTPGTDNEAFF.

This clonotype has at least ten counts. The chain is built from TRBV7-2 and TRBJ2-7; 9 bases map to TRBD2. Germline V lookup: CDR1 SGHTA, CDR2 FQGNSA. The J segment lost 1 base and the V segment lost 2 bases, leaving 3 bases of the junction unmatched. CDR3 length equals 15 residues. Here the CDR3 DNA reads TGTGCCAGCAGCTTAACTAGCGGGCCATCCTACGAGCAGTACTTC. Encoded protein: CASSLTSGPSYEQYF.